This T cell receptor beta chain was profiled in a study of cytomegalovirus exposure and HLA in healthy donors. Turning to the study itself: Of the donors genotyped, 398 in all, 65% to 90% fell in the Caucasian-associated ancestry cluster. Whole-study findings and limits: The study dropped some indistinguishable V segments, TRBV6-2 and TRBV6-3 among them. Later on, analysis showed that most CMV-associated TCR beta chains appeared to be HLA-restricted. Accurate prediction of most subjects' HLA-A and HLA-B alleles from TCR beta sequences was reported.

A note on this clone: Its target is unknown.

The PCR ran on 60 Vbeta and 13 Jbeta primers. Sequencing was performed with immunoSEQ multiplex PCR; in TCRdb, only in-frame clones are kept and a portion is missing. The sample carries 100,000 to 150,000 clones, around 82% recorded once. The CDR3 loop spans 13 amino acids. V was pared by 8 bases and J by 0 bases, with 10 bases between. Per the germline V gene, CDR1 is MGHDK and CDR2 is SYGVNS. The chain couples TRBV25-1 to TRBJ1-2; possible D gene TRBD1, 6 bases. The receptor was derived from a middle-aged woman in good health and CMV-seropositive. Sequencing used PBMCs. CDR3 residues: CASLDSSNYGYTF. The DNA for the CDR3 is TGTGCCAGCTTGGACAGCTCTAACTATGGCTACACCTTC.